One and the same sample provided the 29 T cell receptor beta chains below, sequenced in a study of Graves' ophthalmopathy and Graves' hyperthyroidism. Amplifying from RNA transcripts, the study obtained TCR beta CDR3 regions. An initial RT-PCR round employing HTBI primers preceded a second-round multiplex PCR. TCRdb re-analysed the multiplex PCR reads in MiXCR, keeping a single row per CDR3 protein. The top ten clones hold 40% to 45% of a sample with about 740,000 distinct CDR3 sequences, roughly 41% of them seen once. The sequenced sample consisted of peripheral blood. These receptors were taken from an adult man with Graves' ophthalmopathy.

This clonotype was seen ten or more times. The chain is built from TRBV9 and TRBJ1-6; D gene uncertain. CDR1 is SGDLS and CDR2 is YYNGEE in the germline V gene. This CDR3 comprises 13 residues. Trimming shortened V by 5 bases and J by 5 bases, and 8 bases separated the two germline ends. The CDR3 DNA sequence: TGTGCCAGCAGGGCAGGACATAATTCACCCCTCCACTTT. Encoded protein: CASRAGHNSPLHF. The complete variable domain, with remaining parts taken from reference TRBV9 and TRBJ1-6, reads DSGVTQTPKHLITATGQRVTLRCSPRSGDLSVYWYQQSLDQGLQFLIQYYNGEERAKGNILERFSAQQFPDLHSELNLSSLELGDSALYFCASRAGHNSPLHFGNGTRLTVT.

CDR3: CATSDPGTGGRYEQYF. Written as DNA, the CDR3 is TGTGCCACCAGTGACCCAGGGACAGGGGGAAGGTACGAGCAGTACTTC. The chain employs TRBV24-1 and TRBJ2-7; the match to TRBD1 covers 11 bases. After removal of 4 bases from V and 4 bases from J, the junction contained 8 bases not matched to a gene. The CDR3 totals 16 residues. Germline lookup yields CDR1 KGHDR and CDR2 SFDVKD.

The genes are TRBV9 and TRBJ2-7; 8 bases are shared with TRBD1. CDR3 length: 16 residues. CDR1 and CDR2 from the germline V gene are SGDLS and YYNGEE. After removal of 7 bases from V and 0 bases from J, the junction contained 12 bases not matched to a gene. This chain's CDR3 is CASSPGQGSASYEQYF. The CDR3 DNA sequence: TGTGCCAGCTCACCCGGACAGGGATCGGCCTCCTACGAGCAGTACTTC.

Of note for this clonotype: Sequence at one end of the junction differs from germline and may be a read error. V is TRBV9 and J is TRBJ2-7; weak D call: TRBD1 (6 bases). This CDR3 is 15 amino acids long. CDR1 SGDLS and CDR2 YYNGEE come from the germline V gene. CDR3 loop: CASSQDSRGSNEQYF. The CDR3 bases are TGTGCCAGCAGCCAAGATTCCAGGGGCTCCAACGAGCAGTACTTC.

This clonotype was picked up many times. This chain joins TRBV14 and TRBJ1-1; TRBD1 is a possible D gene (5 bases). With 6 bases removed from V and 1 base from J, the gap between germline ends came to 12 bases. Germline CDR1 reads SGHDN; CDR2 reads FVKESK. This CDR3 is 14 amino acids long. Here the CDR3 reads CASRPRGPNTEAFF. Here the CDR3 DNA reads TGTGCCAGCAGACCCCGGGGCCCGAACACTGAAGCTTTCTTT.

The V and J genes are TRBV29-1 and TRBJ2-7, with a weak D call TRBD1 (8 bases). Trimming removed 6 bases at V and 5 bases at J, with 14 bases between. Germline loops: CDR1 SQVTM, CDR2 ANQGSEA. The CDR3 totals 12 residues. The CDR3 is CSVHRGGNEQYF. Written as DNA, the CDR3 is TGCAGCGTACACAGGGGGGGGAACGAGCAGTACTTC.

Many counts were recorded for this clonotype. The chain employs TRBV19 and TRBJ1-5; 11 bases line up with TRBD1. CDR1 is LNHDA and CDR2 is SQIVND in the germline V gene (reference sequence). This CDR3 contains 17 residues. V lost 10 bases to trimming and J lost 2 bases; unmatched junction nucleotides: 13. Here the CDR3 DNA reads TGTGCCACCTCCGAAGGACAGGGGGCTTTGGGCAATCAGCCCCAGCATTTT. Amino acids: CATSEGQGALGNQPQHF.

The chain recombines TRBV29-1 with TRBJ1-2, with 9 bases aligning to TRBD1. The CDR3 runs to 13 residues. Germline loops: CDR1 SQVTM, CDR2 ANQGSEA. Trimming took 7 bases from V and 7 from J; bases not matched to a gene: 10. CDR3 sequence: CSARGQGGSGYTF. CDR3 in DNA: TGCAGCGCACGGGGACAGGGAGGTTCTGGCTACACCTTC.

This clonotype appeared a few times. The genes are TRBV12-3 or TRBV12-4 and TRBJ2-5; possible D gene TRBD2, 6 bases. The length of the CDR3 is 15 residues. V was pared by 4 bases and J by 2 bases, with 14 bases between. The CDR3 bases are TGTGCCAGCAGTTCCGGGGACTTGTCGCAAGAGACCCAGTACTTC. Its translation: CASSSGDLSQETQYF.

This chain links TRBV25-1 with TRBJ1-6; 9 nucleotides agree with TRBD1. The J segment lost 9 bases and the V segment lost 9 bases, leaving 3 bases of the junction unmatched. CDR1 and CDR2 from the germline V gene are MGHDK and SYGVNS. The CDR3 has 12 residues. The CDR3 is CASYRGLSPLHF. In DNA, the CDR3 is TGTGCCAGTTACAGGGGGCTTTCACCCCTCCACTTT.

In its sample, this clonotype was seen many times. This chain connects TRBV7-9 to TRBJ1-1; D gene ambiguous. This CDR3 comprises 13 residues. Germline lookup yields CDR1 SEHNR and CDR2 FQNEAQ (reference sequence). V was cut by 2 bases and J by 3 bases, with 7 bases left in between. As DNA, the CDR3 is TGTGCCAGCAGCTTAACTCAGGACACTGAAGCTTTCTTT. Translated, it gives CASSLTQDTEAFF.

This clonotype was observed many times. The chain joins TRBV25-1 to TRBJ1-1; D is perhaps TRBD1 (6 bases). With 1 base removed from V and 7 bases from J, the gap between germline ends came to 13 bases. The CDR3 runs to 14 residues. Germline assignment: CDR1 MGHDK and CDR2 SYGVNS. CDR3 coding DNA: TGTGCCAGCAGTGAATTTAACAGGGTTGATGAAGCTTTCTTT. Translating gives CASSEFNRVDEAFF. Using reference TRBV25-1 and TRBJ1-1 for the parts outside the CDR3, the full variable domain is EADIYQTPRYLVIGTGKKITLECSQTMGHDKMYWYQQDPGMELHLIHYSYGVNSTEKGDLSSESTVSRIRTEHFPLTLESARPSHTSQYLCASSEFNRVDEAFFGQGTRLTVV.

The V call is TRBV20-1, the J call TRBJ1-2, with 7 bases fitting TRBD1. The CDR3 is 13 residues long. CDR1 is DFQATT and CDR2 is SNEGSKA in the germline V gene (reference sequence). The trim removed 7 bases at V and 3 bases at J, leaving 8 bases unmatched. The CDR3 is CSVQGEGYYGYTF. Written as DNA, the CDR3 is TGCAGTGTCCAGGGGGAGGGTTACTATGGCTACACCTTC.

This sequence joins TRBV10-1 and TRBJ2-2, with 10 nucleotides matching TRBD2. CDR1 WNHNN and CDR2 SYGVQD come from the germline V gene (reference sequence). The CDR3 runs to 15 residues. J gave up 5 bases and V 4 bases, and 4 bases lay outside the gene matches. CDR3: CASSALAGSTGELFF. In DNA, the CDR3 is TGCGCCAGCAGTGCACTAGCGGGAAGTACCGGGGAGCTGTTTTTT.

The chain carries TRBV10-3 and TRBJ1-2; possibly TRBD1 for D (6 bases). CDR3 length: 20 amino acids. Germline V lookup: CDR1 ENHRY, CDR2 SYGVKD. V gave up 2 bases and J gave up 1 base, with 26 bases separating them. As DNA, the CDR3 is TGTGCCATCAGTGAGCGGATACCGTATTTTCGGGGGGCTGATAACTATGGCTACACCTTC. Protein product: CAISERIPYFRGADNYGYTF.

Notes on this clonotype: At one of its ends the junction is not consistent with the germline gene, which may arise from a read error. CDR3 sequence: CAGSLDLPGTEAFF. CDR3 in DNA: TGTGCCGGCAGCTTGGATCTACCGGGAACTGAAGCTTTCTTT. The genes are TRBV5-6 and TRBJ1-1; D ambiguous. Germline V gene data show CDR1 as SGHDT and CDR2 as YYEEEE. The CDR3 loop spans 14 amino acids.

As DNA, the CDR3 is TGCAGTGCTAGTGACGGAGGGGGGAACCAAGAGACCCAGTACTTC. This translates into CSASDGGGNQETQYF. This chain connects TRBV20-1 to TRBJ2-5; either TRBD1 or TRBD2 may fit D (6 bases each). CDR1 and CDR2 from the germline V gene are DFQATT and SNEGSKA (reference sequence). Trimming removed 3 bases at V and 0 bases at J, with 14 bases between. CDR3 length equals 15 residues.

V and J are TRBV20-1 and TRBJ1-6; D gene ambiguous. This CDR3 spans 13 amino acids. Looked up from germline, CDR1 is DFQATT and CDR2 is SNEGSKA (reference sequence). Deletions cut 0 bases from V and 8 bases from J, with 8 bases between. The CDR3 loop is CSARDEGHSPLHF. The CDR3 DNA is TGCAGTGCTAGAGATGAAGGGCATTCACCCCTCCACTTT.

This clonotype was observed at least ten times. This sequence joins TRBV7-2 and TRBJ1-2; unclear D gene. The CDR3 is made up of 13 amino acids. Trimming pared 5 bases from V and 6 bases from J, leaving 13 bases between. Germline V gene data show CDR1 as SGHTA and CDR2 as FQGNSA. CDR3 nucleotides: TGTGCCAGCAGCCCGGTGTACCGCCATGGCTACACCTTC. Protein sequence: CASSPVYRHGYTF.

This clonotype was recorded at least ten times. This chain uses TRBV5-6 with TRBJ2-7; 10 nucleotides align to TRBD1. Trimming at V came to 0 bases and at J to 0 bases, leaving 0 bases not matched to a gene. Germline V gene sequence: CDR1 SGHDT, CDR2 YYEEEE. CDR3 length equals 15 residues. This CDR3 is CASSLGTGGSYEQYF. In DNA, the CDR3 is TGTGCCAGCAGCTTGGGGACAGGGGGCTCCTACGAGCAGTACTTC.

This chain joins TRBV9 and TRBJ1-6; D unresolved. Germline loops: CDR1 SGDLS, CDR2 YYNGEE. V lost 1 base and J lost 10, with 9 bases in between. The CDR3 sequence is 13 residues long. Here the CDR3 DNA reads TGTGCCAGCAGCGTAAGTCCCAGGTCACCCCTCCACTTT. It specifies CASSVSPRSPLHF. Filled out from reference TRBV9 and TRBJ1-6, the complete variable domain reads DSGVTQTPKHLITATGQRVTLRCSPRSGDLSVYWYQQSLDQGLQFLIQYYNGEERAKGNILERFSAQQFPDLHSELNLSSLELGDSALYFCASSVSPRSPLHFGNGTRLTVT.

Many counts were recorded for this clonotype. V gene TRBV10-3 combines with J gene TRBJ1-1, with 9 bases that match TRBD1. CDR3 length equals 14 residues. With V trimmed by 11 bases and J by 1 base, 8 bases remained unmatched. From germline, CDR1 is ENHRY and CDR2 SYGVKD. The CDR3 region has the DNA TGTGCCGGGTCGCGGGACAGGGAGAACACTGAAGCTTTCTTT. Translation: CAGSRDRENTEAFF.

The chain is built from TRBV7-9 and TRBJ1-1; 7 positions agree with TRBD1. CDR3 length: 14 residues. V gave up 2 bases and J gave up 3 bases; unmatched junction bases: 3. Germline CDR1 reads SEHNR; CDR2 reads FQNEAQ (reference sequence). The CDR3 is CASSLIGTDTEAFF. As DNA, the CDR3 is TGTGCCAGCAGCTTAATAGGGACAGACACTGAAGCTTTCTTT.

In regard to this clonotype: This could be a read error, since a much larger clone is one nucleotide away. This chain's CDR3 is CAGSLSQTYEQYF. The CDR3 DNA follows: TGTGCCGGCAGCTTGTCCCAAACCTACGAGCAGTACTTC. The chain couples TRBV7-9 to TRBJ2-7; D gene uncertain. CDR3 size: 13 residues. Per the germline V gene, CDR1 is SEHNR and CDR2 is FQNEAQ (reference sequence).

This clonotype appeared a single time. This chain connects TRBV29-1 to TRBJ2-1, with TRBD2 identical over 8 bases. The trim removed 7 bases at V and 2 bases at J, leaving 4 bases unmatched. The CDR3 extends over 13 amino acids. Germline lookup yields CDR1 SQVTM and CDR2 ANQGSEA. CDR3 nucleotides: TGCAGCGCGGGGGGGGAACCCTACAATGAGCAGTTCTTC. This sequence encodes CSAGGEPYNEQFF.

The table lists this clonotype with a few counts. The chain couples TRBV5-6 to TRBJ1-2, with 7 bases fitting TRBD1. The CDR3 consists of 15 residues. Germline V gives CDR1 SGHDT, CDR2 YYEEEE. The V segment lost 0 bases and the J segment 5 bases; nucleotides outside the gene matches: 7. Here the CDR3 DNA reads TGTGCCAGCAGCTTGGTTGTGGCAGGGGGATATGGCTACACCTTC. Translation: CASSLVVAGGYGYTF.

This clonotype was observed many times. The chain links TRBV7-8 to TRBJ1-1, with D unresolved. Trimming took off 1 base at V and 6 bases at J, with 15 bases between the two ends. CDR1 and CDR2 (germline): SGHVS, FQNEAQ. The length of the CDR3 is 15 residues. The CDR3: CASSLDTEGIAEAFF. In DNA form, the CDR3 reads TGTGCCAGCAGCTTAGACACGGAGGGTATCGCTGAAGCTTTCTTT.

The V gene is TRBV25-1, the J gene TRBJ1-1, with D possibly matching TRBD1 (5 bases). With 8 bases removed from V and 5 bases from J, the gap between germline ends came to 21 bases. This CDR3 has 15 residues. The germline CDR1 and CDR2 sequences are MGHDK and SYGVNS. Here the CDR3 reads CASSPRQGLGTEAFF. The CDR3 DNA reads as TGTGCCAGCTCACCGCGTCAGGGCTTGGGGACTGAAGCTTTCTTT.

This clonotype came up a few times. CDR3 sequence reads: CASSLWDGRYEQYF. DNA of the CDR3: TGTGCCAGCAGCCTCTGGGACGGGCGCTACGAGCAGTACTTC. The genes are TRBV7-9 and TRBJ2-7; D could derive from TRBD1 or TRBD2 (5 bases each). Deletions cut 5 bases from V and 3 bases from J, with 14 bases between. The CDR3 is 14 amino acids. Germline V gives CDR1 SEHNR, CDR2 FQNEAQ (reference sequence).